Each of the 20 T cell receptor beta chains below was sequenced from the same sample in a study of OX40 agonist ivuxolimab in advanced cancers. Produced via immunoSEQ multiplex PCR; TCRdb's table is partial and in-frame only. Among approximately 130,000 clones listed, about 92% were seen once. Sequencing was performed on CD4+ or CD8+ T cells sorted from blood, taken in a trial of the OX40 agonist ivuxolimab. Receptor source: an adult with an advanced solid tumor such as melanoma, head and neck, liver or kidney cancer.

The J gene is TRBJ2-2, the V gene TRBV4-2, with D tentatively TRBD1 (5 bases). This CDR3 is built from 17 residues. V was pared by 1 base and J by 0 bases, with 12 bases between. In germline, CDR1 is LGHNA, CDR2 YNFKEQ. CDR3 sequence (DNA): TGTGCCAGCAGCCAAGCCTTGGACACCGCGAACACCGGGGAGCTGTTTTTT. Protein sequence: CASSQALDTANTGELFF.

V and J are TRBV5-4 and TRBJ2-3; 9 nucleotides agree with TRBD2. Germline CDR1 reads SGHNT; CDR2 reads YYREEE (reference sequence). This CDR3 has 13 amino acids. The CDR3 nucleotides read TGTGTCGGCGCTAGCGGGGACACAGATACGCAGTATTTT. The encoded protein is CVGASGDTDTQYF.

V usage is TRBV27 and J usage is TRBJ2-7; D may correspond to TRBD1 or TRBD2 (5 bases each). CDR1 is MNHEY, CDR2 SMNVEV, per germline (reference sequence). The germline V and J ends were trimmed by 7 bases and 5 bases, with 27 bases remaining between them. CDR3 size: 17 residues. CDR3 region: CASNYWDLKKGIHEQYF. The CDR3 DNA sequence: TGTGCCAGCAACTACTGGGACCTCAAAAAAGGGATCCACGAGCAGTACTTC.

This rearrangement joins TRBV7-2 to TRBJ2-7, with D possibly being TRBD1 (6 bases). The CDR3 runs 14 residues. Germline CDR1 and CDR2: SGHTA and FQGNSA. The V and J ends lost 2 bases and 3 bases respectively, with 11 bases between them. The chain's CDR3 is CASSLYGTRYEQYF. The CDR3 nucleotides are TGTGCCAGCAGCTTATACGGGACACGCTACGAGCAGTACTTC.

This chain links TRBV5-1 with TRBJ1-4; no clear D gene. Germline V gives CDR1 SGHRS, CDR2 YFSETQ. The CDR3 extends over 14 amino acids. The V end was cut by 2 bases, the J end by 7 bases, with 12 bases between. The CDR3: CASSLSAGGEKLFF. In nucleotides, the CDR3 is TGCGCCAGCAGCTTATCGGCAGGTGGTGAAAAACTGTTTTTT.

The rearrangement uses TRBV18 and TRBJ1-6; D is uncertain. The germline V and J ends were trimmed by 3 bases and 7 bases, with 13 bases remaining between them. This CDR3 has 15 residues. Looked up from germline, CDR1 is KGHSH and CDR2 is LQKENI. Here the CDR3 DNA reads TGTGCCAGCTCACCCTCGGCAGCACCCAATTCACCCCTCCACTTT. Translation gives CASSPSAAPNSPLHF.

The count of this clone is one. The rearrangement uses TRBV5-1 and TRBJ1-6; 7 bases fit TRBD1. There are 14 residues in the CDR3. Trimming removed 4 bases from V and 10 bases from J; junction bases left unmatched: 8. Germline loops: CDR1 SGHRS, CDR2 YFSETQ. The CDR3, as DNA: TGCGCCAGCAGCCAGCAGGGGGAAAACTCACCCCTCCACTTT. Its protein is CASSQQGENSPLHF.

This clone occurred once. The gene calls are TRBV7-3 and TRBJ2-1, with no clear D. The CDR3 length is 16 residues. The V end was cut by 8 bases, the J end by 0 bases, with 17 bases between. CDR1 and CDR2 (germline): SGHTA, FQGTGA. The CDR3 sequence: CASGDKGLSSYNEQFF. The CDR3 nucleotides read TGTGCCAGCGGAGACAAAGGCCTAAGCTCCTACAATGAGCAGTTCTTC.

The V gene is TRBV10-3, the J gene TRBJ2-3; D remains ambiguous. Trimming shortened V by 6 bases and J by 1 base, and 11 bases separated the two germline ends. Germline lookup yields CDR1 ENHRY and CDR2 SYGVKD. The CDR3 contains 14 residues. The CDR3 DNA is TGTGCCATCAGGAATTCCCACGGCACAGATACGCAGTATTTT. Amino acid sequence: CAIRNSHGTDTQYF.

The V call is TRBV7-2, the J call TRBJ2-1; the match to TRBD2 covers 12 bases. CDR1 is SGHTA, CDR2 FQGNSA, per germline. With 5 bases clipped from V and 6 bases from J, the junction kept 8 bases outside the gene matches. There are 16 residues in the CDR3. The CDR3 coding sequence is TGTGCCAGCAGCGCCCGACTAGCGGGAGTCGGCAATGAGCAGTTCTTC. It codes for CASSARLAGVGNEQFF.

The chain couples TRBV6-6 to TRBJ1-2; D is uncertain. Trimming cost V 6 bases and J 9 bases, with 17 bases left between them. CDR1 is MNHNY and CDR2 is SVGAGI in the germline V gene (reference sequence). The CDR3 covers 13 residues. The CDR3 sequence is CASRTRTPTRYTF. DNA for the CDR3: TGTGCCAGCAGAACCCGGACTCCGACCCGCTACACCTTC.

The chain couples TRBV2 to TRBJ2-5; D unresolved. The V gene's germline CDR1 is SNHLY and CDR2 FYNNEI. The V end was cut by 4 bases, the J end by 1 base, with 4 bases between. The CDR3 totals 12 residues. CDR3 sequence reads: CASSVVQETQYF. Written as DNA, the CDR3 is TGTGCCAGCAGTGTGGTCCAAGAGACCCAGTACTTC. Full variable domain (remainder filled in from reference TRBV2 and TRBJ2-5): EPEVTQTPSHQVTQMGQEVILRCVPISNHLYFYWYRQILGQKVEFLVSFYNNEISEKSEIFDDQFSVERPDGSNFTLKIRSTKLEDSAMYFCASSVVQETQYFGPGTRLLVL.

The rearrangement links TRBV7-2 to TRBJ1-2; D not certain. The CDR3 runs to 13 residues. In germline, CDR1 is SGHTA, CDR2 FQGNSA. The germline V and J ends were trimmed by 2 bases and 6 bases, with 10 bases remaining between them. The CDR3 bases are TGTGCCAGCAGCTTAAACCAATACAATGGCTACACCTTC. Translated, it gives CASSLNQYNGYTF.

This chain joins TRBV5-1 and TRBJ2-3; no reliable D call. Trimming took off 4 bases at V and 4 bases at J, with 16 bases between the two ends. The CDR3 runs to 15 residues. From germline, CDR1 is SGHRS and CDR2 YFSETQ. The CDR3 spells CASSPKAGAADTQYF. As DNA, the CDR3 is TGCGCCAGCAGCCCCAAGGCAGGCGCGGCAGATACGCAGTATTTT. The whole variable domain, remainder taken from reference TRBV5-1 and TRBJ2-3, is KAGVTQTPRYLIKTRGQQVTLSCSPISGHRSVSWYQQTPGQGLQFLFEYFSETQRNKGNFPGRFSGRQFSNSRSEMNVSTLELGDSALYLCASSPKAGAADTQYFGPGTRLTVL.

The genes are TRBV9 and TRBJ2-1, with TRBD2 identical over 13 bases. Germline V gene lookup returns CDR1 SGDLS and CDR2 YYNGEE. The J segment lost 8 bases and the V segment lost 1 base, leaving 3 bases of the junction unmatched. The CDR3 length is 15 residues. CDR3 sequence (DNA): TGTGCCAGCAGCGTAACTAGCGGGAGGGCATATGAGCAGTTCTTC. It specifies CASSVTSGRAYEQFF.

The rearrangement uses TRBV28 and TRBJ2-7, with D perhaps assigned TRBD1 or TRBD2 (7 bases each). The V end was cut by 4 bases, the J end by 9 bases, with 19 bases between. The germline V gene has CDR1 MDHEN and CDR2 SYDVKM. The CDR3 sequence is 14 residues long. As DNA, the CDR3 is TGTGCCAGCAGTTCCTCTCGACAGGGAGGGGGGCAGTACTTC. This translates into CASSSSRQGGGQYF.

This chain connects TRBV6-5 to TRBJ2-1; maybe TRBD2 (5 bases). Germline V gene sequence: CDR1 MNHEY, CDR2 SVGAGI. The V end lost 6 bases, the J end lost 3 bases, and 9 bases lay between the germline ends. CDR3 size: 13 residues. The CDR3 nucleotides read TGTGCCAGCAGGGCCCGGGACTACAATGAGCAGTTCTTC. Protein sequence: CASRARDYNEQFF.

V gene TRBV9 combines with J gene TRBJ2-5; 7 nucleotides match TRBD2. Germline lookup yields CDR1 SGDLS and CDR2 YYNGEE. The CDR3 contains 16 residues. V lost 0 bases and J lost 5; bases outside the gene matches: 10. CDR3 nucleotide sequence: TGTGCCAGCAGCGTAGGAGGAGGGAGGGCCAGGGAGACCCAGTACTTC. As protein: CASSVGGGRARETQYF.

The chain joins TRBV5-1 to TRBJ2-5; 8 nucleotides agree with TRBD1. The CDR3 has 14 residues. V was pared by 4 bases and J by 4 bases, with 6 bases of the junction left unmatched. CDR1 is SGHRS, CDR2 YFSETQ, per germline. The CDR3 region has the DNA TGCGCCAGCAGCCCTCAAACAGGGGGAGAGACCCAGTACTTC. Protein product: CASSPQTGGETQYF. Using reference TRBV5-1 and TRBJ2-5 for the parts outside the CDR3, the full variable domain is KAGVTQTPRYLIKTRGQQVTLSCSPISGHRSVSWYQQTPGQGLQFLFEYFSETQRNKGNFPGRFSGRQFSNSRSEMNVSTLELGDSALYLCASSPQTGGETQYFGPGTRLLVL.

The chain recombines TRBV7-2 with TRBJ2-5; 11 bases line up with TRBD1. Trimming took 5 bases from V and 3 from J; bases not matched to a gene: 8. Germline V CDR1 and CDR2: SGHTA, FQGNSA. CDR3 length equals 16 residues. The CDR3 coding sequence is TGTGCCAGCAGCCAAGGGGACAGGGGGTTCAAAGAGACCCAGTACTTC. Its protein is CASSQGDRGFKETQYF.